This entry lists 17 T cell receptor beta chains sequenced from one sample in a study of STAT5B mutations in CD4+ large granular lymphocyte leukemia. Sequencing was performed with immunoSEQ multiplex PCR; in TCRdb, only in-frame clones are kept and a portion is missing. The sample lists more than 40,000 clones, around 81% occurring once. The sample comprised CD4+ T cells from blood buffy coats. These receptors all stem from a human donor in good health.

The J gene is TRBJ1-2, the V gene TRBV29-1, with D possibly matching TRBD1 (5 bases). The CDR3 length is 13 residues. Trimming pared 7 bases from V and 4 bases from J, leaving 16 bases between. Per the germline V gene, CDR1 is SQVTM and CDR2 is ANQGSEA. CDR3 loop: CSAYGQGGYGYTF. The DNA of the CDR3 is TGCAGCGCTTACGGCCAGGGCGGCTATGGCTACACCTTC.

J is TRBJ2-5 and V is TRBV29-1; 12 bases are a match to TRBD2. The V and J ends lost 4 bases and 4 bases, in that order; junction bases with no gene match: 1. This CDR3 is built from 13 residues. Germline values: CDR1 SQVTM, CDR2 ANQGSEA. CDR3 nucleotide sequence: TGCAGCGTTGCTAGCGGGAGGGCAGAGACCCAGTACTTC. It yields the protein CSVASGRAETQYF.

The chain combines TRBV15 with TRBJ2-4; weak D call: TRBD2 (6 bases). The CDR3 length is 16 residues. V dropped 0 bases and J dropped 5 bases, with 14 bases sitting between them. Germline loops: CDR1 LNHNV, CDR2 YYDKDF (reference sequence). The CDR3 reads CATSRDLGGAQNIQYF. As DNA, the CDR3 is TGTGCCACCAGCAGAGATCTAGGCGGGGCGCAAAACATTCAGTACTTC.

This clone was detected once. The chain carries TRBV29-1 and TRBJ1-4, with D perhaps TRBD1 (5 bases). Germline-derived CDR1 and CDR2 are SQVTM and ANQGSEA. This CDR3 has 13 residues. V shed 4 bases and J shed 7 bases, with 13 bases lying between them. This chain's CDR3 is CSVGGAMSEKLFF. In DNA form, the CDR3 reads TGCAGCGTTGGCGGGGCGATGAGTGAAAAACTGTTTTTT.

This clone was detected a few times. In DNA form, the CDR3 reads TGCGCCAGCAGCCAAGGGCTAGCGGGAGGGACCGAGCAGTACTTC. Amino acids: CASSQGLAGGTEQYF. The rearrangement links TRBV4-1 to TRBJ2-7, with 12 bases aligning to TRBD2. Trimming removed 1 base from V and 6 bases from J; junction bases left unmatched: 4. There are 15 residues in the CDR3. From germline, CDR1 is MGHRA and CDR2 YSYEKL.

The V call is TRBV5-1, the J call TRBJ1-3, with D uncertain. The CDR3 sequence is 15 residues long. The ends were cut back, 0 bases at V and 4 bases at J, with 11 bases in the middle. Germline V gives CDR1 SGHRS, CDR2 YFSETQ. The CDR3 nucleotides are TGCGCCAGCAGCTTGGCGGGCGCGGGCGGAAACACCATATATTTT. This encodes CASSLAGAGGNTIYF.

The chain is built from TRBV14 and TRBJ1-2; D remains ambiguous. The V gene's germline CDR1 is SGHDN and CDR2 FVKESK. Trimming took off 5 bases at V and 3 bases at J, with 19 bases between the two ends. This CDR3 comprises 16 residues. Written as DNA, the CDR3 is TGTGCCAGCAGCTACTCTCTCCTTACAGATTACTATGGCTACACCTTC. This translates into CASSYSLLTDYYGYTF.

This clone was detected only once. The gene calls are TRBV10-2 and TRBJ1-4; TRBD1 is a possible D gene (5 bases). Trimming took 7 bases from V and 3 from J, leaving 9 bases between them. CDR1 and CDR2 from the germline V gene are WSHSY and SAAADI. The CDR3 loop spans 13 amino acids. The CDR3 nucleotides are TGCGCCAGCACTCGGGGGGCTAATGAAAAACTGTTTTTT. This encodes CASTRGANEKLFF.

The chain carries TRBV6-1 and TRBJ1-4; D remains ambiguous. Per germline, CDR1 MNHNS and CDR2 SASEGT. The CDR3 consists of 14 residues. Trimming left V 5 bases short and J 1 base short, with 8 bases between. Written as DNA, the CDR3 is TGTGCCAGCAGTCCCGTGGTAACTAATGAAAAACTGTTTTTT. It codes for CASSPVVTNEKLFF.

The chain employs TRBV30 and TRBJ1-2; D is possibly TRBD1 (5 bases). The CDR3 spans 15 residues. Germline CDR1 is GTSNPN and CDR2 is SVGIG (reference sequence). Trimming left V 4 bases short and J 2 bases short, with 17 bases between. The CDR3 nucleotides read TGTGCCTGGATTCCCCTCGGCAGGGTGAACTATGGCTACACCTTC. Translated, it gives CAWIPLGRVNYGYTF.

The V call is TRBV6-5, the J call TRBJ1-5, with D possibly matching TRBD1 (5 bases). This CDR3 region has 14 residues. Germline V gives CDR1 MNHEY, CDR2 SVGAGI. V lost 6 bases to trimming and J lost 4 bases, with 13 bases between them. CDR3 in amino acids: CASRNPGGNQPQHF. The CDR3 region has the DNA TGTGCCAGCAGGAATCCGGGGGGTAATCAGCCCCAGCATTTT.

The rearrangement links TRBV11-1 to TRBJ1-4; TRBD1 matches at 9 bases. Germline V gene sequence: CDR1 SGHAT, CDR2 FQDESV (reference sequence). The CDR3 has 14 residues. V shed 11 bases and J 7 bases; nucleotides not matched to a gene: 11. The CDR3 sequence: CAGTGDREGEKLFF. The DNA for the CDR3 is TGTGCCGGAACCGGGGACAGGGAGGGTGAAAAACTGTTTTTT. The whole variable domain, remainder taken from reference TRBV11-1 and TRBJ1-4, is EAEVAQSPRYKITEKSQAVAFWCDPISGHATLYWYRQILGQGPELLVQFQDESVVDDSQLPKDRFSAERLKGVDSTLKIQPAELGDSAMYLCAGTGDREGEKLFFGSGTQLSVL.

The CDR3 here is CASGAGASNQPQHF. In DNA form, the CDR3 reads TGTGCCAGCGGCGCAGGGGCCAGCAATCAGCCCCAGCATTTT. The chain is built from TRBV9 and TRBJ1-5, with a weak D call TRBD1 (6 bases). This CDR3 region has 14 residues. V dropped 7 bases and J dropped 1 base, with 12 bases sitting between them. Germline CDR1 reads SGDLS; CDR2 reads YYNGEE.

The rearrangement links TRBV5-1 to TRBJ2-3; D not resolved. V was cut by 4 bases and J by 4 bases, with 7 bases left in between. This CDR3 has 12 residues. Germline V gene sequence: CDR1 SGHRS, CDR2 YFSETQ. CDR3 loop: CASSRPPDTQYF. The CDR3 DNA reads TGCGCCAGCAGCCGTCCGCCAGATACGCAGTATTTT.

V is TRBV29-1 and J is TRBJ2-3; D gene uncertain. This CDR3 comprises 11 residues. The V end was cut by 5 bases, the J end by 9 bases, with 12 bases between. CDR1 is SQVTM and CDR2 is ANQGSEA in the germline V gene. CDR3 sequence: CSVSDIPTQYF. The CDR3 nucleotides are TGCAGCGTTTCCGACATTCCGACGCAGTATTTT.

The rearrangement links TRBV10-1 to TRBJ2-1; D unresolved. CDR3 length: 14 residues. Looked up from germline, CDR1 is WNHNN and CDR2 is SYGVQD (reference sequence). The V end lost 2 bases, the J end lost 7 bases, and 12 bases lay between the germline ends. This chain's CDR3 is CASSEGNYGNEQFF. DNA of the CDR3: TGCGCCAGCAGTGAGGGGAACTATGGGAATGAGCAGTTCTTC.

The J gene is TRBJ2-3, the V gene TRBV10-3; TRBD2 aligns across 14 bases. With 2 bases clipped from V and 6 bases from J, the junction kept 4 bases outside the gene matches. This CDR3 spans 16 amino acids. Germline lookup yields CDR1 ENHRY and CDR2 SYGVKD. The CDR3 nucleotides read TGTGCCATCAGTGAGGGGACTAGCGGGAGTTTGGATACGCAGTATTTT. Its protein product is CAISEGTSGSLDTQYF.